A single sample gave rise to the 29 T cell receptor beta chains below, sequenced in a study of T cell responses to AZD1222 COVID-19 vaccine. Libraries were prepared by immunoSEQ multiplex PCR; TCRdb keeps only in-frame clonotypes and omits some of them. The sample has 100,000 to 150,000 clones; 90% are singletons. This material consisted of peripheral blood, taken on day 0 of AZD1222 vaccination. All receptors come from an adult in good health.

The V call is TRBV30, the J call TRBJ2-5; 9 bases align to TRBD1. Germline V gene sequence: CDR1 GTSNPN, CDR2 SVGIG (reference sequence). V lost 5 bases and J lost 4; bases outside the gene matches: 5. CDR3 length equals 13 residues. CDR3 sequence: CAWGQGTAETQYF. CDR3 bases: TGTGCCTGGGGACAGGGGACGGCAGAGACCCAGTACTTC. The variable domain in full, completed from reference TRBV30 and TRBJ2-5, reads SQTIHQWPATLVQPVGSPLSLECTVEGTSNPNLYWYRQAAGRGLQLLFYSVGIGQISSEVPQNLSASRPQDRQFILSSKKLLLSDSGFYLCAWGQGTAETQYFGPGTRLLVL.

This clone showed up just once. The rearrangement uses TRBV4-1 and TRBJ2-3; 9 bases fit TRBD1. Germline CDR1 is MGHRA and CDR2 is YSYEKL. This CDR3 spans 16 amino acids. After removal of 4 bases from V and 4 bases from J, the junction contained 9 bases not matched to a gene. Here the CDR3 reads CASSRAGTGRSDTQYF. The CDR3 DNA is TGCGCCAGCAGCCGAGCCGGGACAGGGCGATCAGATACGCAGTATTTT.

The chain links TRBV7-2 to TRBJ2-7, with D unresolved. Germline CDR1 reads SGHTA; CDR2 reads FQGNSA. V was clipped by 1 base and J by 9 bases, with 19 bases between them. The CDR3 sequence is 15 residues long. The CDR3 sequence: CASSLVGRFSTGQYF. As DNA, the CDR3 is TGTGCCAGCAGCTTAGTTGGGCGGTTCTCAACGGGGCAGTACTTC.

The chain is built from TRBV5-1 and TRBJ1-1; D is possibly TRBD1 (5 bases). The CDR3 has 16 residues. Trimming shortened V by 7 bases and J by 5 bases, and 24 bases separated the two germline ends. The germline V gene encodes CDR1 SGHRS and CDR2 YFSETQ. The CDR3, as DNA: TGCGCCAGCCGCCGGGGGAGGGAAGAAGTGGGGACTGAAGCTTTCTTT. Amino acids: CASRRGREEVGTEAFF.

The CDR3 sequence is CASSQRGVQETQYF. Written as DNA, the CDR3 is TGTGCCAGCAGTCAAAGGGGAGTCCAAGAGACCCAGTACTTC. This rearrangement joins TRBV28 to TRBJ2-5, with D possibly being TRBD1 or TRBD2 (5 bases each). The CDR3 is 14 amino acids. Between the trimmed V and J ends, which lost 5 bases and 1 base, there was a span of 11 bases. The germline CDR1 and CDR2 sequences are MDHEN and SYDVKM.

V is TRBV7-2 and J is TRBJ2-2; 8 positions agree with TRBD2. The germline V gene encodes CDR1 SGHTA and CDR2 FQGNSA. The CDR3 is 15 amino acids. The J segment lost 1 base and the V segment lost 10 bases, leaving 8 bases of the junction unmatched. In nucleotides, the CDR3 is TGTGCCAATGGGGTAGCGGGGTTGAACACCGGGGAGCTGTTTTTT. It encodes CANGVAGLNTGELFF.

The chain recombines TRBV24-1 with TRBJ2-1, with 7 bases aligning to TRBD1. The V segment lost 4 bases and the J segment 7 bases; nucleotides outside the gene matches: 12. From germline, CDR1 is KGHDR and CDR2 SFDVKD. This CDR3 comprises 16 residues. CDR3 DNA: TGTGCCACCAGTGACCCACTACGAGACAGGGCAAATGAGCAGTTCTTC. As protein: CATSDPLRDRANEQFF.

The chain has TRBV5-8 and TRBJ2-5; possibly TRBD1 for D (6 bases). CDR3 length: 14 residues. Germline lookup yields CDR1 SGHTS and CDR2 YDEGEE. V was clipped by 2 bases and J by 5 bases, with 13 bases between them. The CDR3 nucleotides are TGTGCCAGCAGCTTTCAGGGGATCAGGGAGACCCAGTACTTC. Translating gives CASSFQGIRETQYF.

The CDR3 loop reads CASRKERGRFSDTQYF. The CDR3 DNA reads TGTGCCAGCAGAAAGGAGCGGGGACGGTTTTCAGATACGCAGTATTTT. This chain uses TRBV28 with TRBJ2-3, with 7 bases matching TRBD2. CDR1 is MDHEN and CDR2 is SYDVKM in the germline V gene. The CDR3 sequence is 16 residues long. V trimming: 6 bases; J trimming: 4 bases; junction bases outside the gene matches: 13.

The gene calls are TRBV6-5 and TRBJ1-1; D remains unclear. The CDR3 runs 16 residues. Per the germline V gene, CDR1 is MNHEY and CDR2 is SVGAGI. Trimming removed 2 bases at V and 0 bases at J, with 13 bases between. The CDR3 is CASSYPPGSMNTEAFF. DNA for the CDR3: TGTGCCAGCAGTTACCCACCGGGCAGCATGAACACTGAAGCTTTCTTT.

This clone was detected a few times. The chain links TRBV10-1 to TRBJ1-1, with TRBD1 as a possible D gene (6 bases). There are 11 residues in the CDR3. CDR1 is WNHNN and CDR2 is SYGVQD in the germline V gene (reference sequence). V lost 3 bases to trimming and J lost 10 bases, with 9 bases between them. The CDR3 loop reads CASSDSRGAFF. CDR3 DNA sequence: TGCGCCAGCAGTGACTCCAGGGGAGCTTTCTTT.

The chain joins TRBV10-3 to TRBJ2-7; D gene ambiguous. CDR1 is ENHRY and CDR2 is SYGVKD in the germline V gene. The CDR3 has 17 residues. Trimming left V 4 bases short and J 2 bases short, with 21 bases between. The CDR3 spells CAISGPGANSGAYEQYF. The CDR3 DNA reads TGTGCCATCAGTGGGCCTGGCGCCAACTCCGGTGCCTACGAGCAGTACTTC.

The chain has TRBV7-2 and TRBJ1-5, with 9 bases lining up with TRBD1. The CDR3 loop spans 14 amino acids. CDR1 and CDR2 from the germline V gene are SGHTA and FQGNSA. The V and J ends lost 5 bases and 6 bases, in that order; junction bases with no gene match: 5. CDR3 coding DNA: TGTGCCAGCAGCGCGGACAGGGGAGGTCAGCCCCAGCATTTT. Its protein is CASSADRGGQPQHF.

J is TRBJ1-4 and V is TRBV28; D call uncertain. Germline V gene lookup returns CDR1 MDHEN and CDR2 SYDVKM. The CDR3 length is 14 residues. V gave up 3 bases and J gave up 4 bases, with 9 bases separating them. The CDR3 DNA reads TGTGCCAGCAGTTTTCTCACCCTTAATGAAAAACTGTTTTTT. Translating gives CASSFLTLNEKLFF. The complete variable domain, with remaining parts taken from reference TRBV28 and TRBJ1-4, reads DVKVTQSSRYLVKRTGEKVFLECVQDMDHENMFWYRQDPGLGLRLIYFSYDVKMKEKGDIPEGYSVSREKKERFSLILESASTNQTSMYLCASSFLTLNEKLFFGSGTQLSVL.

This clone was detected only once. V and J are TRBV27 and TRBJ2-2; no definite D call. The germline gives CDR1 MNHEY, CDR2 SMNVEV (reference sequence). V gave up 2 bases and J gave up 6 bases, with 4 bases separating them. The CDR3 has 12 residues. CDR3 in amino acids: CASSLPPGELFF. The CDR3 nucleotides are TGTGCCAGCAGTTTACCCCCCGGGGAGCTGTTTTTT.

This clone was observed a few times. The V call is TRBV7-9, the J call TRBJ1-5; D perhaps matches TRBD1 (6 bases). V shed 1 base and J shed 5 bases, with 12 bases lying between them. Germline CDR1 SEHNR, CDR2 FQNEAQ (reference sequence). This CDR3 is 15 amino acids long. CDR3: CASSLVPGADQPQHF. The CDR3 DNA sequence: TGTGCCAGCAGCTTAGTACCGGGGGCGGATCAGCCCCAGCATTTT.

The CDR3 protein is CASSFFPGTNLIRSYGYTF. CDR3 nucleotide sequence: TGTGCCAGCAGTTTTTTCCCGGGGACAAATTTAATTAGGAGCTATGGCTACACCTTC. The rearrangement links TRBV27 to TRBJ1-2; TRBD1 is a possible D gene (6 bases). The CDR3 is 19 residues long. Per germline, CDR1 MNHEY and CDR2 SMNVEV (reference sequence). Trimming removed 3 bases at V and 4 bases at J, with 27 bases between.

V gene TRBV6-5 combines with J gene TRBJ1-2, with unresolved D. The germline V gene has CDR1 MNHEY and CDR2 SVGAGI. The CDR3 loop spans 13 amino acids. Trimming removed 0 bases at V and 4 bases at J, with 6 bases between. This CDR3 reads CASSYSTSYGYTF. The DNA for the CDR3 is TGTGCCAGCAGTTACTCGACAAGCTATGGCTACACCTTC.

The chain recombines TRBV5-4 with TRBJ1-2, with 7 bases lining up with TRBD1. The CDR3 is 15 amino acids. Unmatched junction bases numbered 10, after V lost 4 bases and J lost 4 bases. Germline V gene data show CDR1 as SGHNT and CDR2 as YYREEE (reference sequence). This CDR3 reads CASSPQTGPGYGYTF. CDR3 coding DNA: TGTGCCAGCAGCCCACAGACAGGGCCGGGCTATGGCTACACCTTC.

The chain combines TRBV28 with TRBJ2-3; 10 bases agree with TRBD2. The V gene end was trimmed by 4 bases and the J gene end by 3 bases; junction bases not matched to a gene: 4. Germline CDR1 is MDHEN and CDR2 is SYDVKM. The CDR3 sequence is 15 residues long. The CDR3 DNA reads as TGTGCCAGCAGTTCTATAGCGGGGGGAACAGATACGCAGTATTTT. Its protein product is CASSSIAGGTDTQYF.

V is TRBV2 and J is TRBJ1-2; no clear D. The CDR3 loop spans 11 amino acids. Germline CDR1 reads SNHLY; CDR2 reads FYNNEI. Trimming took 7 bases from V and 2 from J, leaving 5 bases between them. The CDR3 loop is CASNENYGYTF. DNA of the CDR3: TGTGCCAGCAACGAAAACTATGGCTACACCTTC.

The chain combines TRBV11-2 with TRBJ2-7, with D perhaps matching TRBD1 or TRBD2 (6 bases each). Germline CDR1 and CDR2: SGHAT and FQNNGV. The V end lost 2 bases, the J end lost 4 bases, and 18 bases lay between the germline ends. The CDR3 spans 16 residues. CDR3 amino acids: CASSLLGAVGGYEQYF. DNA for the CDR3: TGTGCCAGCAGCTTATTGGGGGCAGTGGGAGGATACGAGCAGTACTTC.

The chain joins TRBV6-5 to TRBJ1-6; D may be TRBD1 (6 bases). V was shortened by 8 bases and J by 3 bases, with 14 bases between the two germline ends. CDR3 length: 15 residues. Germline V lookup: CDR1 MNHEY, CDR2 SVGAGI. The CDR3 here is CASVIGQIYNSPLHF. Written as DNA, the CDR3 is TGTGCCAGCGTTATCGGACAGATCTATAATTCACCCCTCCACTTT.

The chain has TRBV4-3 and TRBJ1-1, with 7 bases identical to TRBD1. This CDR3 is built from 14 residues. Unmatched junction bases numbered 2, after V lost 0 bases and J lost 4 bases. In germline, CDR1 is LGHNA, CDR2 YSLEER. For the CDR3, the DNA is TGCGCCAGCAGCCAAGACAGGGGGGTCACTGAAGCTTTCTTT. Translation gives CASSQDRGVTEAFF.

The chain joins TRBV30 to TRBJ1-6; maybe TRBD1 (6 bases). CDR1 and CDR2 from the germline V gene are GTSNPN and SVGIG (reference sequence). The CDR3 has 15 residues. V lost 5 bases to trimming and J lost 9 bases, with 20 bases between them. The CDR3 spells CAWSGSTGNGSPLHF. The CDR3 DNA sequence: TGTGCCTGGTCTGGGAGTACAGGGAATGGTTCACCCCTCCACTTT.

Here the CDR3 DNA reads TGTGCCAGCAGCTTTGACGAGGGGGCGCGGGTAGCGGGGTATGAGCAGTACTTC. Its translation: CASSFDEGARVAGYEQYF. The chain employs TRBV5-6 and TRBJ2-7, with D maybe TRBD2 (8 bases). Germline lookup yields CDR1 SGHDT and CDR2 YYEEEE. The CDR3 is 18 residues long. Trimming shortened V by 2 bases and J by 7 bases, and 28 bases separated the two germline ends.

The chain carries TRBV5-4 and TRBJ2-5, with D possibly matching TRBD1 (5 bases). The CDR3 spans 14 residues. The V and J ends lost 1 base and 5 bases respectively, with 12 bases between them. Germline lookup yields CDR1 SGHNT and CDR2 YYREEE (reference sequence). The CDR3 sequence: CASSLQGSTETQYF. In DNA form, the CDR3 reads TGTGCCAGCAGCTTGCAGGGTTCAACGGAGACCCAGTACTTC.

V usage is TRBV2 and J usage is TRBJ1-4; 7 positions agree with TRBD1. The germline V gene encodes CDR1 SNHLY and CDR2 FYNNEI. With V trimmed by 6 bases and J by 8 bases, 12 bases remained unmatched. CDR3 length: 15 amino acids. As DNA, the CDR3 is TGTGCCAGCAGCCCCGGACAGGCGGGGGAGGAAAAACTGTTTTTT. It specifies CASSPGQAGEEKLFF.

The rearrangement uses TRBV7-3 and TRBJ2-7; weak D call: TRBD1 (6 bases). The CDR3 is 13 amino acids. The V end lost 0 bases, the J end lost 3 bases, and 6 bases lay between the germline ends. Germline loops: CDR1 SGHTA, CDR2 FQGTGA. The CDR3 nucleotides read TGTGCCAGCAGCTTAACAGGGGGCTACGAGCAGTACTTC. It yields the protein CASSLTGGYEQYF.